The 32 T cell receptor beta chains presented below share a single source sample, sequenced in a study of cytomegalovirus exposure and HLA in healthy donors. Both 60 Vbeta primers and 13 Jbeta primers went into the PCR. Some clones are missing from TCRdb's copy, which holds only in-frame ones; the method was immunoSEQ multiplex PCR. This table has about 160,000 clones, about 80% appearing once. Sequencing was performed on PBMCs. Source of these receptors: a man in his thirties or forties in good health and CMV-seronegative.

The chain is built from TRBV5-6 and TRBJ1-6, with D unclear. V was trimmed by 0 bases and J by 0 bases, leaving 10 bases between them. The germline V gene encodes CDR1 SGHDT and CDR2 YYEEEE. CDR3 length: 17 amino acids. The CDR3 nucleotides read TGTGCCAGCAGCTTGGTCACAGCCAGCTCCTATAATTCACCCCTCCACTTT. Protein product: CASSLVTASSYNSPLHF. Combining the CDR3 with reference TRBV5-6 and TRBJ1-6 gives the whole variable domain DAGVTQSPTHLIKTRGQQVTLRCSPKSGHDTVSWYQQALGQGPQFIFQYYEEEERQRGNFPDRFSGHQFPNYSSELNVNALLLGDSALYLCASSLVTASSYNSPLHFGNGTRLTVT.

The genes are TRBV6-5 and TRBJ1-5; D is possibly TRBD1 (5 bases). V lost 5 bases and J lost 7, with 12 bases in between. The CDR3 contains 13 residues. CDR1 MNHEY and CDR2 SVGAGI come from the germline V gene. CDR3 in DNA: TGTGCCAGCAGTGGGGACGGGGGACAGCCCCAGCATTTT. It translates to CASSGDGGQPQHF.

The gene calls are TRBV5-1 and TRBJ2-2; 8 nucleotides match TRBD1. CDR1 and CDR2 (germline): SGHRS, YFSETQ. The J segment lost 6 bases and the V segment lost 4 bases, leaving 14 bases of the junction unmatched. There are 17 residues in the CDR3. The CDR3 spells CASSKNGQGVRSGELFF. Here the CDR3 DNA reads TGCGCCAGCAGCAAAAACGGACAGGGAGTTCGGTCCGGGGAGCTGTTTTTT.

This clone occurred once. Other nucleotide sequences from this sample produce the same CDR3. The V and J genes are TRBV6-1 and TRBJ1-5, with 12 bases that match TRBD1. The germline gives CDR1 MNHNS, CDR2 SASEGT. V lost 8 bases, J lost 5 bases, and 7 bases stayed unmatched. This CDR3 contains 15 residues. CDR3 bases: TGTGCCAGCCTCTCTGGGACAGGGGGCGATCAGCCCCAGCATTTT. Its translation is CASLSGTGGDQPQHF.

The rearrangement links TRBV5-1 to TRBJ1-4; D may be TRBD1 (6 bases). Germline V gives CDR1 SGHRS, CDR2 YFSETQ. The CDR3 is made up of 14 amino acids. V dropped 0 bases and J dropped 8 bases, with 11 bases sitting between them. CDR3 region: CASSLGQDEEKLFF. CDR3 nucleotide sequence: TGCGCCAGCAGCTTGGGACAGGACGAGGAAAAACTGTTTTTT.

The CDR3 nucleotides are TGTGCCAGCAGTTTAGCCGGACCTTGGGAGGAAGCTTTCTTT. This sequence encodes CASSLAGPWEEAFF. V usage is TRBV27 and J usage is TRBJ1-1; D is ambiguous. This CDR3 has 14 amino acids. The germline V gene has CDR1 MNHEY and CDR2 SMNVEV (reference sequence). Deletions cut 2 bases from V and 8 bases from J, with 15 bases between.

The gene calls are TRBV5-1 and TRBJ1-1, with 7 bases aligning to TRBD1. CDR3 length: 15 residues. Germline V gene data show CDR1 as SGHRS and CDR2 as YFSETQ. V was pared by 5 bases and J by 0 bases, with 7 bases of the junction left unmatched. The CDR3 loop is CASSKPGQMNTEAFF. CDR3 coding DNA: TGCGCCAGCAGTAAACCGGGACAGATGAACACTGAAGCTTTCTTT.

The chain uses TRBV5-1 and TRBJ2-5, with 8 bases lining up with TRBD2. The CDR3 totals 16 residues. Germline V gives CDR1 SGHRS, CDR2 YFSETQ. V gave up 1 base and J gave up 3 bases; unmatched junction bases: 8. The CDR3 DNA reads TGCGCCAGCAGCTTGTGGAGGGCAGCGGGGGAAGAGACCCAGTACTTC. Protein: CASSLWRAAGEETQYF.

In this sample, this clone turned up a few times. CDR3: CASSHGQGGNQPQHF. DNA for the CDR3: TGTGCCAGTAGTCACGGACAGGGTGGTAATCAGCCCCAGCATTTT. This sequence joins TRBV19 and TRBJ1-5; 8 nucleotides line up with TRBD1. Germline loops: CDR1 LNHDA, CDR2 SQIVND (reference sequence). V was clipped by 5 bases and J by 4 bases; unmatched bases: 7. This CDR3 has 15 amino acids.

The CDR3 coding sequence is TGTGCCAGTAGCTCGACCTCCCCTCGAGGCTATGGCTACACCTTC. Amino acid sequence: CASSSTSPRGYGYTF. V gene TRBV19 combines with J gene TRBJ1-2; the D is unclear. Trimming removed 6 bases at V and 4 bases at J, with 18 bases between. Germline CDR1 is LNHDA and CDR2 is SQIVND (reference sequence). This CDR3 has 15 amino acids.

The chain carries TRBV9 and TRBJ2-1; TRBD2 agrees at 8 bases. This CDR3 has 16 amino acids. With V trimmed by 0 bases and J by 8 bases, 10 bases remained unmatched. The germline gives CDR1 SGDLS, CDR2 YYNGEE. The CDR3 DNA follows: TGTGCCAGCAGCGTAGCTGGTCGGGAGGGCCGGCATGAGCAGTTCTTC. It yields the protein CASSVAGREGRHEQFF.

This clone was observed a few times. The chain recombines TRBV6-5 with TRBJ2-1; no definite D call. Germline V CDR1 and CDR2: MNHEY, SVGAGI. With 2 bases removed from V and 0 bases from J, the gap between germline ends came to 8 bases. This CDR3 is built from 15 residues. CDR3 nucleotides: TGTGCCAGCAGTTACCACTCGAGCTCCTACAATGAGCAGTTCTTC. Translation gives CASSYHSSSYNEQFF.

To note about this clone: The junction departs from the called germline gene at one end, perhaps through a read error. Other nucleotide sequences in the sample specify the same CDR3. CDR3 DNA: TGTGCCAGCAGTCTCGGGACAGGGAGGAGCACTAACTACGGCTACACCTTC. Residues: CASSLGTGRSTNYGYTF. The V gene is TRBV28, the J gene TRBJ1-2; 9 positions agree with TRBD1. Per germline, CDR1 MDHEN and CDR2 SYDVKM. This CDR3 comprises 17 residues.

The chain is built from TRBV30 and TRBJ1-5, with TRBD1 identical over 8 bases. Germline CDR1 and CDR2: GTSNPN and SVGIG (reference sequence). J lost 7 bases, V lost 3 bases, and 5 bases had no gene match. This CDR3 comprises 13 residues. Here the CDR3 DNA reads TGTGCCTGGAGACAGGGGGAAACACAGCCCCAGCATTTT. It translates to CAWRQGETQPQHF. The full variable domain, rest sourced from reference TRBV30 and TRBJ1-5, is SQTIHQWPATLVQPVGSPLSLECTVEGTSNPNLYWYRQAAGRGLQLLFYSVGIGQISSEVPQNLSASRPQDRQFILSSKKLLLSDSGFYLCAWRQGETQPQHFGDGTRLSIL.

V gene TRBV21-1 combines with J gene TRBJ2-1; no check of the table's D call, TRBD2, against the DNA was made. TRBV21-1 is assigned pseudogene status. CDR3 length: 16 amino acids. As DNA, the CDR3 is TGTGCCAGCAGCAAAGCAGGAGTGCGCTCCTACAATGAGCAGTTCTTC. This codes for CASSKAGVRSYNEQFF.

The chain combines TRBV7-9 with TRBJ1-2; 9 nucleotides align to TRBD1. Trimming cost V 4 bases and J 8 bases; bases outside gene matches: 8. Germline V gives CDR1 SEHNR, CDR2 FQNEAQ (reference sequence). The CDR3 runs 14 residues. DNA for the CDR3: TGTGCCAGCAGCTCAGTATCCGGGACAGGGGGCTACACCTTC. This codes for CASSSVSGTGGYTF.

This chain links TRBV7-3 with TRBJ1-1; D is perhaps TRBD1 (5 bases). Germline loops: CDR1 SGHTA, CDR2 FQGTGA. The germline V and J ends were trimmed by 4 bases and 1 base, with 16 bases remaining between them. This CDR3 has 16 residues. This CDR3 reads CASSSLTGSRNTEAFF. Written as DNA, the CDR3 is TGTGCCAGCAGCTCGCTAACAGGATCGAGGAACACTGAAGCTTTCTTT.

The CDR3 DNA reads as TGTGCCAGCAGCCTGGGACAGGGCCCCTACGAGCAGTACTTC. Translating it yields CASSLGQGPYEQYF. V usage is TRBV9 and J usage is TRBJ2-7; TRBD1 matches 9 bases. From germline, CDR1 is SGDLS and CDR2 YYNGEE. This CDR3 contains 14 residues. V lost 4 bases and J lost 2; bases outside the gene matches: 4. Based on the CDR3 plus reference TRBV9 and TRBJ2-7, the full variable domain is DSGVTQTPKHLITATGQRVTLRCSPRSGDLSVYWYQQSLDQGLQFLIQYYNGEERAKGNILERFSAQQFPDLHSELNLSSLELGDSALYFCASSLGQGPYEQYFGPGTRLTVT.

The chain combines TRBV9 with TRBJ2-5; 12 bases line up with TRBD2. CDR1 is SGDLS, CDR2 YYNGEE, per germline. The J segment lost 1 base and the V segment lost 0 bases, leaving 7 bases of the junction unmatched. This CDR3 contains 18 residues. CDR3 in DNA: TGTGCCAGCAGCGTAGGGACTAGCGGGAAGCCCCTCCAAGAGACCCAGTACTTC. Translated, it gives CASSVGTSGKPLQETQYF. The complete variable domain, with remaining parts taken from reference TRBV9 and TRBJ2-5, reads DSGVTQTPKHLITATGQRVTLRCSPRSGDLSVYWYQQSLDQGLQFLIQYYNGEERAKGNILERFSAQQFPDLHSELNLSSLELGDSALYFCASSVGTSGKPLQETQYFGPGTRLLVL.

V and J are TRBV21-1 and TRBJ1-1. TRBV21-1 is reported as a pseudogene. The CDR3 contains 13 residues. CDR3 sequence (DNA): TGTGCCAGCAGCAAAAGAGCGGACACTGAAGCTTTCTTT. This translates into CASSKRADTEAFF.

The CDR3 loop reads CASSSSGGSTSYEQYF. As DNA, the CDR3 is TGTGCCAGCAGCTCATCCGGGGGGTCCACTTCCTACGAGCAGTACTTC. This rearrangement joins TRBV7-9 to TRBJ2-7, with 7 bases aligning to TRBD2. The CDR3 totals 16 residues. J gave up 1 base and V 4 bases, and 10 bases lay outside the gene matches. From germline, CDR1 is SEHNR and CDR2 FQNEAQ (reference sequence). Full variable domain (rest looked up from reference TRBV7-9 and TRBJ2-7): DTGVSQNPRHKITKRGQNVTFRCDPISEHNRLYWYRQTLGQGPEFLTYFQNEAQLEKSRLLSDRFSAERPKGSFSTLEIQRTEQGDSAMYLCASSSSGGSTSYEQYFGPGTRLTVT.

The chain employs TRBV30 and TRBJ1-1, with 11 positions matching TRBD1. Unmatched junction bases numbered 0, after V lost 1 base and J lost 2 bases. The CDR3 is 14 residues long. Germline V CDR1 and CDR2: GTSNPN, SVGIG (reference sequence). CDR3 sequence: CAWSGTGGNTEAFF. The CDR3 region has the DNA TGTGCCTGGAGTGGGACAGGGGGCAACACTGAAGCTTTCTTT.

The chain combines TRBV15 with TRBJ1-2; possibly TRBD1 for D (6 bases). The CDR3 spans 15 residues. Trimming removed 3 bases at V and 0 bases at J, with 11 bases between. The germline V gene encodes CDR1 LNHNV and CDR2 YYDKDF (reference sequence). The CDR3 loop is CATSRGTSTNYGYTF. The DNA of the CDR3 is TGTGCCACCAGCAGGGGGACATCCACTAACTATGGCTACACCTTC. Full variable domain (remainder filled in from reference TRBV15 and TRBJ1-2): DAMVIQNPRYQVTQFGKPVTLSCSQTLNHNVMYWYQQKSSQAPKLLFHYYDKDFNNEADTPDNFQSRRPNTSFCFLDIRSPGLGDTAMYLCATSRGTSTNYGYTFGSGTRLTVV.

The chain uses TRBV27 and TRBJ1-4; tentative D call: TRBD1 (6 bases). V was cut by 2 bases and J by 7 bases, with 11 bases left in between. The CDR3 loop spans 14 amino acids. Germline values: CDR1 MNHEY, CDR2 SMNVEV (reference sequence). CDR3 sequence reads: CASSLVGAGEKLFF. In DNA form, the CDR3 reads TGTGCCAGCAGTTTAGTGGGGGCAGGTGAAAAACTGTTTTTT.

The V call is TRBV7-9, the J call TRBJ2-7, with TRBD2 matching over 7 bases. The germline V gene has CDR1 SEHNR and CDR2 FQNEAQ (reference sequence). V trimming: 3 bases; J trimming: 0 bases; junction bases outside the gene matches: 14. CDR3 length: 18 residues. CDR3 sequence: CASSFTSAPAMGSYEQYF. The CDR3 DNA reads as TGTGCCAGCAGCTTCACTAGCGCCCCTGCTATGGGCTCCTACGAGCAGTACTTC.

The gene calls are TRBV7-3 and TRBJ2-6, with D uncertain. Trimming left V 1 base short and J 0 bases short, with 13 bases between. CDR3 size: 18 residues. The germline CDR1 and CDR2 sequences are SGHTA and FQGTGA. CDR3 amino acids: CASSLNLGSASGANVLTF. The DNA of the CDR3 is TGTGCCAGCAGCTTAAATCTCGGGTCGGCCTCTGGGGCCAACGTCCTGACTTTC.

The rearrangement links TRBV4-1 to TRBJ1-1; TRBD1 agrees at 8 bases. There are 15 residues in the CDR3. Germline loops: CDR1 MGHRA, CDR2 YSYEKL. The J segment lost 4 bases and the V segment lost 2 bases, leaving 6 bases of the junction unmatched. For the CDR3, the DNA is TGCGCCAGCAGCCAACCTCAGGGGGCCGGCACTGAAGCTTTCTTT. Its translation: CASSQPQGAGTEAFF.

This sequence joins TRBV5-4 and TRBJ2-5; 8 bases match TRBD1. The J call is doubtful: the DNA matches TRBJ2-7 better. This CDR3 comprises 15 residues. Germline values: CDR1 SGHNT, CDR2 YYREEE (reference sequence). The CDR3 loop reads CASSLGADRVLEQYF. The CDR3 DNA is TGTGCCAGCAGCTTGGGAGCGGACAGGGTACTCGAGCAGTACTTC.

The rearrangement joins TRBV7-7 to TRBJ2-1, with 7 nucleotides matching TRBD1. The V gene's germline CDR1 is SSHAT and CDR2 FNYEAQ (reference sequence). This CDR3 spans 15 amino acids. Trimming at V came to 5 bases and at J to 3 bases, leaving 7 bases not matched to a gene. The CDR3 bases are TGTGCCAGCAGCCCCGACAGGGCGGTCTACAATGAGCAGTTCTTC. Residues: CASSPDRAVYNEQFF.

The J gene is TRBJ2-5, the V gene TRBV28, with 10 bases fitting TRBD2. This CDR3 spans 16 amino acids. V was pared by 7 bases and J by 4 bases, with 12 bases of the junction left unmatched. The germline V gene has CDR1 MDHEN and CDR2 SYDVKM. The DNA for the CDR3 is TGTGCCAGCACCAGGGGGGGGACTAGCGTACGAGAGACCCAGTACTTC. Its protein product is CASTRGGTSVRETQYF.

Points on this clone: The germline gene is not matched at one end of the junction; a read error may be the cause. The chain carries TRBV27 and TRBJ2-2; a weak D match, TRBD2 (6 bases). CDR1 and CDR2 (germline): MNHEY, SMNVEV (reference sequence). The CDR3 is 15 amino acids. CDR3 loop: CASSLADWNTGGLFF. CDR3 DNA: TGTGCCAGCAGTTTAGCCGACTGGAACACCGGGGGGCTGTTTTTT.

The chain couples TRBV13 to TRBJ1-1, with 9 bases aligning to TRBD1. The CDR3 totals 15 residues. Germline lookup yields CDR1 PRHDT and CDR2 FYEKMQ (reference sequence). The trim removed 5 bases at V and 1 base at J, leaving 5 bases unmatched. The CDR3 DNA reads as TGTGCCAGCAGCACCCCGGGACAGGGGAACACTGAAGCTTTCTTT. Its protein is CASSTPGQGNTEAFF.